This T cell receptor beta chain was obtained from a study of CD8 T cells in Susac syndrome. Comments on this clonotype: The antigen remains undetermined.

Random-hexamer reverse transcription was applied to roughly 0.45 to 1 ug RNA. Multiplex immunoSEQ PCR targeted 54 Vbeta and 13 Jbeta TCR beta segments. In TCRdb, the immunoSEQ multiplex PCR reads were re-called with MiXCR into one record per CDR3 protein. This sample has approximately 190,000 distinct CDR3 sequences; approximately 95% occur once, and the top ten carry about 0.17%. Study results and caveats: Peak Susac CD8+ clonal expansion occurred in TEMRA cells and active patients.

The CDR3 runs 13 residues. The ends were cut back, 5 bases at V and 6 bases at J, with 14 bases in the middle. Sequencing of TCR beta covered CD8+ and CD4+ T cells obtained from blood. Negative isolation yielded CD8+ and CD4+ T cells; FACS enriched TEMRA cells. The gene calls are TRBV12-3 or TRBV12-4 and TRBJ2-7; D remains unclear. The sequence was obtained from a human donor with Susac syndrome. The sequencing sample was made of CD8+ T cells from PBMCs. CDR3 loop: CASSVVKGIEQYF. CDR3 in DNA: TGTGCCAGCAGTGTAGTAAAAGGGATCGAGCAGTACTTC.